The text below deals with one T cell receptor (beta chain). This entry belongs to a study of T cell responses to AZD1222 COVID-19 vaccine. Deletions cut 4 bases from V and 3 bases from J, with 12 bases between. In germline, CDR1 is ENHRY, CDR2 SYGVKD. The CDR3 covers 14 residues. Libraries were prepared by immunoSEQ multiplex PCR; TCRdb keeps only in-frame clonotypes and omits some of them. The top ten hold 1.5% to 2% of the sample, which has roughly 160,000 clones, over 80% seen once. Sequencing was performed on peripheral blood, taken on day 0 of AZD1222 vaccination. This chain connects TRBV10-3 to TRBJ2-5; D is perhaps TRBD2 (5 bases). The source is an adult in good health. The CDR3 loop is CAISVRGIEETQYF. In nucleotides, the CDR3 is TGTGCCATCAGTGTTCGGGGAATAGAAGAGACCCAGTACTTC.